One sample yielded the 30 T cell receptor beta chains listed below, sequenced in a study of Graves' ophthalmopathy and Graves' hyperthyroidism. RNA transcripts were the template, and TCR beta CDR3 regions were amplified from them. The library came from an HTBI-primed first-round RT-PCR and a second-round multiplex PCR. TCRdb re-analysed the multiplex PCR reads in MiXCR, keeping a single row per CDR3 protein. This table holds about 550,000 distinct CDR3 sequences, about 35% found once. The source material was peripheral blood or thyroid tissue (not recorded which). Every receptor here comes from an adult man with Graves' hyperthyroidism.

Concerning this clonotype itself: A clone one base away is much larger, so this may be a read error. The CDR3 does not end in the conserved phenylalanine or tryptophan, so this is likely a read error. This chain joins TRBV27 and TRBJ2-7; 10 bases are shared with TRBD2. The CDR3 is made up of 15 amino acids. The germline gives CDR1 MNHEY, CDR2 SMNVEV (reference sequence). After removal of 2 bases from V and 3 bases from J, the junction contained 4 bases not matched to a gene. This CDR3 is CASSLVAGGRYEQYL. CDR3 sequence (DNA): TGTGCCAGCAGTTTAGTAGCGGGAGGCCGCTACGAGCAGTACCTC.

Remarks on this clonotype: Sequence at one end of the junction differs from germline and may be a read error. V and J are TRBV29-1 and TRBJ2-7, with TRBD1 as a possible D gene (6 bases). This CDR3 has 14 residues. Germline loops: CDR1 SQVTM, CDR2 ANQGSEA. CDR3 coding DNA: TGCAGCGTTGGAGGTCGGACAGACAACACCGGGGAGCACTTC. This gives the protein CSVGGRTDNTGEHF.

The rearrangement links TRBV7-2 to TRBJ1-1; D perhaps matches TRBD1 (5 bases). The CDR3 is 14 amino acids. V lost 0 bases and J 7 bases, leaving 12 bases between the germline ends. Per germline, CDR1 SGHTA and CDR2 FQGNSA. Here the CDR3 reads CASSLASGANEAFF. In nucleotides, the CDR3 is TGTGCCAGCAGCTTAGCCAGCGGGGCAAATGAAGCTTTCTTT.

The gene calls are TRBV6-7 and TRBJ1-1, with 7 bases lining up with TRBD1. TRBV6-7 counts as an open reading frame of uncertain function. With 2 bases clipped from V and 0 bases from J, the junction kept 9 bases outside the gene matches. The length of the CDR3 is 17 residues. CDR3 sequence reads: CASSYKAGGQLNTEAFF. The CDR3, as DNA: TGTGCCAGCAGTTACAAGGCCGGGGGACAGTTGAACACTGAAGCTTTCTTT.

This sequence joins TRBV7-9 and TRBJ2-7; a possible D gene is TRBD1 (6 bases). The CDR3 is 15 residues long. V lost 4 bases and J 0 bases, leaving 13 bases between the germline ends. CDR1 is SEHNR and CDR2 is FQNEAQ in the germline V gene (reference sequence). The CDR3 DNA sequence: TGTGCCAGCAGCTACTTGCAGGGGAACTCCTACGAGCAGTACTTC. Residues: CASSYLQGNSYEQYF.

This chain uses TRBV7-9 with TRBJ2-5; the match to TRBD2 covers 7 bases. Germline CDR1 reads SEHNR; CDR2 reads FQNEAQ (reference sequence). Trimming removed 1 base from V and 11 bases from J; junction bases left unmatched: 7. This CDR3 region has 13 residues. The CDR3 DNA follows: TGTGCCAGCAGCTTAGGGACTAGGAAGGTGCAGTACTTC. This encodes CASSLGTRKVQYF.

The rearrangement links TRBV6-5 to TRBJ2-5; either TRBD1 or TRBD2 may supply D (5 bases each). The CDR3 runs to 13 residues. The germline V gene encodes CDR1 MNHEY and CDR2 SVGAGI. With 8 bases removed from V and 9 bases from J, the gap between germline ends came to 19 bases. The CDR3 DNA reads TGTGCCAGCTCGGGACGGAGCAATCAGCCCCAGTACTTC. Its protein is CASSGRSNQPQYF.

The V and J genes are TRBV7-2 and TRBJ2-6, with D maybe TRBD1 (5 bases). Per the germline V gene, CDR1 is SGHTA and CDR2 is FQGNSA. V was trimmed by 4 bases and J by 1 base, leaving 11 bases between them. The CDR3 contains 16 residues. CDR3 bases: TGTGCCAGCAGCTCCCCAAGGGGTTCTGGGGCCAACGTCCTGACTTTC. It encodes CASSSPRGSGANVLTF.

This clonotype was counted ten times or more. This chain joins TRBV5-1 and TRBJ1-1; D uncertain. Germline V gene data show CDR1 as SGHRS and CDR2 as YFSETQ. The CDR3 runs to 14 residues. Deletions cut 0 bases from V and 0 bases from J, with 6 bases between. The CDR3 bases are TGCGCCAGCAGCTTGGACGTGGTGAACACTGAAGCTTTCTTT. It is translated as CASSLDVVNTEAFF.

There are many counts of this clonotype. J is TRBJ1-2 and V is TRBV5-6; no reliable D call. Germline lookup yields CDR1 SGHDT and CDR2 YYEEEE. Deletions cut 0 bases from V and 7 bases from J, with 7 bases between. The CDR3 has 12 residues. This chain's CDR3 is CASSLDVSGYTF. DNA of the CDR3: TGTGCCAGCAGCTTGGATGTAAGTGGCTACACCTTC.

This clonotype was detected many times. The chain recombines TRBV6-1 with TRBJ1-4; D gene unclear. V shed 6 bases and J shed 8 bases, with 10 bases lying between them. The CDR3 loop spans 12 amino acids. The germline V gene has CDR1 MNHNS and CDR2 SASEGT. DNA for the CDR3: TGTGCCAGCAGCCATATTCAGGAAAAACTGTTTTTT. Its protein is CASSHIQEKLFF.

This clonotype occurred many times. CDR3 protein: CASRSGGSNQPQHF. CDR3 DNA: TGCGCCAGCAGGAGTGGGGGTAGCAATCAGCCCCAGCATTTT. The chain combines TRBV10-2 with TRBJ1-5; D may be TRBD1 (5 bases). CDR3 length: 14 residues. The germline gives CDR1 WSHSY, CDR2 SAAADI. The V end was cut by 6 bases, the J end by 0 bases, with 9 bases between.

The sample holds a few counts of this clonotype. The gene calls are TRBV20-1 and TRBJ1-6; no reliable D call. The germline V gene encodes CDR1 DFQATT and CDR2 SNEGSKA (reference sequence). Trimming shortened V by 5 bases and J by 7 bases, and 12 bases separated the two germline ends. CDR3 length: 13 amino acids. The CDR3 coding sequence is TGCAGTGCTCCTGGCCCATACAATTCACCCCTCCACTTT. Its translation is CSAPGPYNSPLHF.

This clonotype came up a few times. The chain uses TRBV12-3 or TRBV12-4 and TRBJ1-1; D possibly corresponds to TRBD1 (5 bases). The CDR3 is 15 residues long. V shed 7 bases and J shed 5 bases, with 20 bases lying between them. The CDR3 is CASTPHSGVGTEAFF. The CDR3 DNA is TGTGCCAGCACTCCCCACTCGGGGGTAGGAACTGAAGCTTTCTTT.

This clonotype occurred a few times. This chain uses TRBV6-5 with TRBJ2-7; the match to TRBD1 covers 12 bases. The CDR3 runs 15 residues. In germline, CDR1 is MNHEY, CDR2 SVGAGI. Losses at the gene ends were 0 bases for V and 6 bases for J; bases not matched to a gene: 3. CDR3 sequence: CASSYSGQGASEQYF. In DNA, the CDR3 is TGTGCCAGCAGTTACTCGGGACAGGGGGCATCCGAGCAGTACTTC.

This clonotype was seen repeatedly, ten times or more. The chain has TRBV28 and TRBJ1-2; TRBD1 aligns across 8 bases. V was clipped by 6 bases and J by 4 bases; unmatched bases: 4. The CDR3 runs to 13 residues. The V gene's germline CDR1 is MDHEN and CDR2 SYDVKM. The CDR3 DNA follows: TGTGCCAGCAGATCTACAGGGGGCTATGGCTACACCTTC. Residues: CASRSTGGYGYTF.

In this sample, this clonotype turned up a few times. The V call is TRBV18, the J call TRBJ1-3; maybe TRBD1 (6 bases). Germline assignment: CDR1 KGHSH and CDR2 LQKENI. The CDR3 length is 15 residues. V lost 5 bases and J 0 bases, leaving 11 bases between the germline ends. The CDR3 coding sequence is TGTGCCAGCTCAGGGACACCCAGCTCTGGAAACACCATATATTTT. This gives the protein CASSGTPSSGNTIYF.

V is TRBV10-3 and J is TRBJ1-2, with TRBD1 as a possible D gene (6 bases). This CDR3 is built from 13 residues. V lost 3 bases and J lost 12, with 17 bases in between. Looked up from germline, CDR1 is ENHRY and CDR2 is SYGVKD. CDR3 nucleotide sequence: TGTGCCATCAGTGATTCCCCAGGGGCTGGAAACACCTTC. This sequence encodes CAISDSPGAGNTF.

This clonotype was counted a few times. The chain is built from TRBV6-6 and TRBJ2-7; TRBD1 matches 9 bases. The germline V gene has CDR1 MNHNY and CDR2 SVGAGI (reference sequence). CDR3 length: 15 amino acids. The junction had 8 bases not matched to a gene; V was cut back by 5 bases and J by 3 bases. CDR3 sequence: CASSGEQGADYEQYF. Here the CDR3 DNA reads TGTGCCAGCAGTGGAGAACAGGGGGCTGACTACGAGCAGTACTTC.

This clonotype was counted at least ten times. The genes are TRBV15 and TRBJ1-2, with D possibly being TRBD1 (6 bases). The CDR3 spans 14 residues. Trimming took 5 bases from V and 5 from J, leaving 15 bases between them. Germline CDR1 LNHNV, CDR2 YYDKDF (reference sequence). CDR3 loop: CATSPGQTLYGYTF. CDR3 DNA sequence: TGTGCCACCAGCCCAGGACAGACTCTGTATGGCTACACCTTC.

The J gene is TRBJ1-6, the V gene TRBV20-1; 7 positions match TRBD1. The CDR3 is 14 residues long. The germline V gene encodes CDR1 DFQATT and CDR2 SNEGSKA (reference sequence). J gave up 6 bases and V 5 bases, and 7 bases lay outside the gene matches. The CDR3 DNA reads as TGCAGTGCTGCACCCGGGACAGCTAATTCACCCCTCCACTTT. It encodes CSAAPGTANSPLHF.

Notes on this clonotype: One base away lies a much larger clone, so this may be a sequencing read error. The chain recombines TRBV5-6 with TRBJ1-2; tentatively, D is TRBD1 (5 bases). Germline lookup yields CDR1 SGHDT and CDR2 YYEEEE. The CDR3 spans 16 residues. V was shortened by 3 bases and J by 2 bases, with 17 bases between the two germline ends. CDR3 residues: CASSSDNEGRNYGYTF. In DNA form, the CDR3 reads TGTGCCAGCAGCTCGGATAATGAGGGGCGAAACTATGGCTACACCTTC.

A word on this clonotype: This may arise from a read error, as a much more abundant clone is one base away. The chain has TRBV6-6 and TRBJ2-5, with D uncertain. This CDR3 is built from 13 residues. The germline CDR1 and CDR2 sequences are MNHNY and SVGAGI (reference sequence). The CDR3 loop is CASNSAIQETRYF. DNA for the CDR3: TGTGCCAGCAACAGCGCGATCCAAGAGACCCGGTACTTC.

This clonotype occurred many times. The gene calls are TRBV7-2 and TRBJ2-2; TRBD1 matches at 9 bases. The CDR3 has 16 amino acids. Germline V lookup: CDR1 SGHTA, CDR2 FQGNSA. After removal of 1 base from V and 8 bases from J, the junction contained 8 bases not matched to a gene. CDR3: CASSLGTGVFTGELFF. As DNA, the CDR3 is TGTGCCAGCAGCTTAGGGACAGGGGTCTTCACTGGGGAGCTGTTTTTT.

V is TRBV10-3 and J is TRBJ2-3; 7 bases agree with TRBD2. From germline, CDR1 is ENHRY and CDR2 SYGVKD. The CDR3 is 13 residues long. Trimming removed 4 bases from V and 5 bases from J; junction bases left unmatched: 3. CDR3 coding DNA: TGTGCCATCAGTGCAGGGAGGGAAGATACGCAGTATTTT. This codes for CAISAGREDTQYF.

About this clonotype itself: The CDR3 does not end in the conserved phenylalanine or tryptophan, so this is likely a read error. The DNA is left out, because the CDR3 cannot be placed on it with certainty; the CDR3 is given as TCRdb lists it. J is TRBJ2-5 and V is TRBV7-9. Germline assignment: CDR1 SEHNR and CDR2 FQNEAQ (reference sequence). The CDR3 length is 10 residues, termini included. CDR3 in amino acids: CASSATDPYY.

This clonotype was picked up many times. V and J are TRBV15 and TRBJ2-7, with 9 bases that match TRBD2. The length of the CDR3 is 16 residues. The V gene's germline CDR1 is LNHNV and CDR2 YYDKDF (reference sequence). The V segment lost 0 bases and the J segment 5 bases; nucleotides outside the gene matches: 8. CDR3 coding DNA: TGTGCCACCAGCAGAGATTTAACTAGCGGGTCCCACGAGCAGTACTTC. Residues: CATSRDLTSGSHEQYF.

This clonotype was seen only a few times. The chain is built from TRBV6-6 and TRBJ2-7; 7 bases are shared with TRBD1. Germline-derived CDR1 and CDR2 are MNHNY and SVGAGI (reference sequence). The junction had 21 bases not matched to a gene; V was cut back by 5 bases and J by 2 bases. The CDR3 is 19 residues long. CDR3 nucleotides: TGTGCCAGCAGTCCACAGGGGTTCCATCATACCAACCCAACCTACGAGCAGTACTTC. Protein sequence: CASSPQGFHHTNPTYEQYF.

The sample holds many counts of this clonotype. The CDR3 DNA follows: TGTGCTAGTGGTTCACAGGGGGCTTGGGGAGAGACCCAGTACTTC. As protein: CASGSQGAWGETQYF. The chain is built from TRBV12-5 and TRBJ2-5; 9 bases match TRBD1. The length of the CDR3 is 15 residues. V was pared by 4 bases and J by 4 bases, with 7 bases of the junction left unmatched. CDR1 and CDR2 from the germline V gene are LGHNT and FRNRAP.

The sample holds many counts of this clonotype. The chain couples TRBV7-6 to TRBJ2-5; 11 bases line up with TRBD2. Trimming removed 3 bases from V and 1 base from J; junction bases left unmatched: 10. The CDR3 consists of 18 residues. Germline CDR1 and CDR2: SGHVS and FNYEAQ. The CDR3 DNA sequence: TGTGCCAGCAGCTTGGACCCCCCGACTAGCGGGATCCAAGAGACCCAGTACTTC. Translating gives CASSLDPPTSGIQETQYF.